The next 3 T cell receptor beta chains were all read from a single sample in a study of early T cells in non-severe SARS-CoV-2 infection. MiXCR, run by TCRdb on the 5' RACE reads, gives a single entry per CDR3 protein. The sample has tens of thousands of distinct CDR3 sequences; roughly a sixth are singletons. The specimen was whole blood. Receptors were obtained from an adult who was a healthcare worker with PCR-confirmed SARS-CoV-2 infection or an uninfected control (not recorded which).

J is TRBJ2-7 and V is TRBV7-3; possible D gene TRBD1, 6 bases. The length of the CDR3 is 15 residues. V was trimmed by 0 bases and J by 4 bases, leaving 13 bases between them. Germline-derived CDR1 and CDR2 are SGHTA and FQGTGA. The CDR3 protein is CASSLTAGAQYEQYF. The CDR3 bases are TGTGCCAGCAGCTTAACGGCAGGGGCCCAATACGAGCAGTACTTC. Full variable domain (missing parts from reference TRBV7-3 and TRBJ2-7): GAGVSQTPSNKVTEKGKYVELRCDPISGHTALYWYRQSLGQGPEFLIYFQGTGAADDSGLPNDRFFAVRPEGSVSTLKIQRTERGDSAVYLCASSLTAGAQYEQYFGPGTRLTVT.

This chain links TRBV7-9 with TRBJ1-3, with D possibly matching TRBD1 (5 bases). The CDR3 runs to 17 residues. From germline, CDR1 is SEHNR and CDR2 FQNEAQ (reference sequence). The V and J ends lost 7 bases and 0 bases respectively, with 19 bases between them. The DNA of the CDR3 is TGTGCCAGCACCTACGTTACGGGGCAGGCCTCTGGAAACACCATATATTTT. It yields the protein CASTYVTGQASGNTIYF. The variable domain in full, with the rest retrieved from reference TRBV7-9 and TRBJ1-3, is DTGVSQNPRHKITKRGQNVTFRCDPISEHNRLYWYRQTLGQGPEFLTYFQNEAQLEKSRLLSDRFSAERPKGSFSTLEIQRTEQGDSAMYLCASTYVTGQASGNTIYFGEGSWLTVV.

This clonotype has a count of ten or more. V usage is TRBV15 and J usage is TRBJ2-1, with 7 nucleotides matching TRBD1. J was trimmed by 0 bases and V by 3 bases; bases with no gene match: 8. Per the germline V gene, CDR1 is LNHNV and CDR2 is YYDKDF (reference sequence). The CDR3 covers 17 residues. The CDR3 DNA reads TGTGCCACCAGCAGGCCCGGGACAGAGTCCTCCTACAATGAGCAGTTCTTC. It specifies CATSRPGTESSYNEQFF.